The 30 T cell receptor beta chains presented below share a single source sample, sequenced in a study of blood T cell repertoires in COVID-19. The data were produced by immunoSEQ multiplex PCR, yet TCRdb's version contains in-frame clones alone and is incomplete. The sample contains fewer than 100,000 clones, roughly 86% of which appear only once. The source material was peripheral blood. The receptors shown here come from a man aged 50-59 years with acute or convalescent COVID-19.

The chain is built from TRBV18 and TRBJ1-3; D is possibly TRBD1 (5 bases). This CDR3 comprises 15 residues. The ends were cut back, 0 bases at V and 2 bases at J, with 8 bases in the middle. Germline V gives CDR1 KGHSH, CDR2 LQKENI. In nucleotides, the CDR3 is TGTGCCAGCTCACCACCTACCAGGGCTGGAAACACCATATATTTT. This codes for CASSPPTRAGNTIYF.

The rearrangement uses TRBV18 and TRBJ2-2, with D hard to call. V lost 1 base to trimming and J lost 6 bases, with 15 bases between them. The CDR3 length is 16 residues. The germline V gene has CDR1 KGHSH and CDR2 LQKENI. CDR3 residues: CASSPQAFPTSGELFF. In DNA, the CDR3 is TGTGCCAGCTCACCACAAGCCTTCCCAACGTCCGGGGAGCTGTTTTTT.

This chain uses TRBV15 with TRBJ2-1; weak D call: TRBD1 (5 bases). Per germline, CDR1 LNHNV and CDR2 YYDKDF (reference sequence). There are 12 residues in the CDR3. Trimming cost V 5 bases and J 8 bases, with 10 bases left between them. The CDR3 loop reads CATSRWGDEQFF. In nucleotides, the CDR3 is TGTGCCACCAGCCGATGGGGCGATGAGCAGTTCTTC.

This chain joins TRBV9 and TRBJ2-1; 10 nucleotides agree with TRBD2. The trim removed 1 base at V and 5 bases at J, leaving 9 bases unmatched. The CDR3 is 17 amino acids. Germline assignment: CDR1 SGDLS and CDR2 YYNGEE. CDR3 region: CASSVSVRTSGNNEQFF. The CDR3 DNA reads TGTGCCAGCAGCGTAAGTGTCCGGACTAGCGGCAACAATGAGCAGTTCTTC.

V and J are TRBV6-5 and TRBJ1-1; possible D gene TRBD1, 6 bases. The CDR3 contains 14 residues. V was shortened by 7 bases and J by 1 base, with 13 bases between the two germline ends. CDR1 and CDR2 (germline): MNHEY, SVGAGI. CDR3 nucleotides: TGTGCCAGCACAAAACAGGGACCGAACACTGAAGCTTTCTTT. It yields the protein CASTKQGPNTEAFF.

The chain is built from TRBV29-1 and TRBJ2-1; D not certain. The CDR3 has 11 residues. Trimming shortened V by 4 bases and J by 9 bases, and 10 bases separated the two germline ends. Germline assignment: CDR1 SQVTM and CDR2 ANQGSEA. In DNA form, the CDR3 reads TGCAGCGTTGTCAAAGCAATTGAGCAGTTCTTC. It codes for CSVVKAIEQFF.

This sequence joins TRBV7-9 and TRBJ1-4; D not certain. There are 16 residues in the CDR3. Germline assignment: CDR1 SEHNR and CDR2 FQNEAQ (reference sequence). The germline V and J ends were trimmed by 6 bases and 4 bases, with 18 bases remaining between them. The CDR3 spells CASSRGRAEINEKLFF. CDR3 sequence (DNA): TGTGCCAGCAGTCGGGGTCGGGCTGAGATTAATGAAAAACTGTTTTTT.

This clone was counted only a few times. The CDR3, as DNA: TGTGCCAGCAAAGCGGACAGGGGAGCTAACTATGGCTACACCTTC. Translated, it gives CASKADRGANYGYTF. The J gene is TRBJ1-2, the V gene TRBV6-5; 9 positions agree with TRBD1. The J segment lost 0 bases and the V segment lost 7 bases, leaving 6 bases of the junction unmatched. From germline, CDR1 is MNHEY and CDR2 SVGAGI. This CDR3 has 15 amino acids.

The V call is TRBV20-1, the J call TRBJ1-5; D is unresolved. Looked up from germline, CDR1 is DFQATT and CDR2 is SNEGSKA (reference sequence). Trimming shortened V by 3 bases and J by 5 bases, and 20 bases separated the two germline ends. The CDR3 extends over 16 amino acids. CDR3 bases: TGCAGTGCTAGTGAGAGTCGGGGTCGAAGCCATCAGCCCCAGCATTTT. Protein sequence: CSASESRGRSHQPQHF.

The genes are TRBV4-1 and TRBJ2-5; the match to TRBD1 covers 8 bases. The CDR3 has 14 amino acids. Germline CDR1 MGHRA, CDR2 YSYEKL. V shed 5 bases, J shed 5 bases, and the junction held 7 bases outside the gene matches. The CDR3 reads CASSMGQAAETQYF. The CDR3 DNA reads TGCGCCAGCAGCATGGGACAGGCCGCCGAGACCCAGTACTTC.

This sequence joins TRBV10-2 and TRBJ2-1; maybe TRBD1 (7 bases). The CDR3 runs to 13 residues. Germline loops: CDR1 WSHSY, CDR2 SAAADI. Trimming took 7 bases from V and 7 from J, leaving 14 bases between them. CDR3: CASNRQGGNEQFF. The CDR3 DNA reads TGCGCCAGCAACCGACAGGGAGGTAATGAGCAGTTCTTC.

The chain recombines TRBV6-5 with TRBJ1-2; 9 bases align to TRBD1. CDR3 size: 13 residues. CDR1 and CDR2 (germline): MNHEY, SVGAGI. V gave up 6 bases and J gave up 6 bases; unmatched junction bases: 5. In nucleotides, the CDR3 is TGTGCCAGCAGCGCTTGGACAGGGGATGGCTACACCTTC. This sequence encodes CASSAWTGDGYTF.

This rearrangement joins TRBV10-3 to TRBJ2-3, with 9 bases that match TRBD2. From germline, CDR1 is ENHRY and CDR2 SYGVKD. Trimming at V came to 9 bases and at J to 5 bases, leaving 12 bases not matched to a gene. This CDR3 is 15 amino acids long. For the CDR3, the DNA is TGTGCCATTCGACTAGCGGACAACGCCGGAGATACGCAGTATTTT. It codes for CAIRLADNAGDTQYF.

The J gene is TRBJ2-4, the V gene TRBV28; D might be TRBD2 (7 bases). This CDR3 is built from 14 residues. Trimming pared 7 bases from V and 8 bases from J, leaving 18 bases between. Germline loops: CDR1 MDHEN, CDR2 SYDVKM. CDR3 region: CASTSYRGAYIQYF. The CDR3 region has the DNA TGTGCCAGCACCTCCTACCGGGGGGCATACATTCAGTACTTC.

This chain connects TRBV14 to TRBJ1-1; D possibly corresponds to TRBD1 (5 bases). Germline V gene lookup returns CDR1 SGHDN and CDR2 FVKESK. The CDR3 runs to 13 residues. The ends were cut back, 1 base at V and 4 bases at J, with 7 bases in the middle. As DNA, the CDR3 is TGTGCCAGCAGCCAAGTCACAGGCACTGAAGCTTTCTTT. Translation gives CASSQVTGTEAFF.

This clone was counted between two and nine times. The chain combines TRBV24-1 with TRBJ2-2, with TRBD1 identical over 8 bases. V gave up 5 bases and J gave up 6 bases; unmatched junction bases: 13. The CDR3 covers 17 residues. In germline, CDR1 is KGHDR, CDR2 SFDVKD. The chain's CDR3 is CATSAPSGRGRSGELFF. The CDR3 DNA is TGTGCCACCAGTGCTCCTTCGGGCAGGGGGCGTTCCGGGGAGCTGTTTTTT.

The rearrangement uses TRBV15 and TRBJ2-7, with D maybe TRBD1 (6 bases). V lost 5 bases and J lost 7, with 21 bases in between. CDR3 length equals 15 residues. Germline lookup yields CDR1 LNHNV and CDR2 YYDKDF (reference sequence). CDR3 bases: TGTGCCACCAGCGGCAGGACAGCCGCAAAGGGGGAGCAGTACTTC. This translates into CATSGRTAAKGEQYF.

The J gene is TRBJ2-3, the V gene TRBV5-5; D call uncertain. Germline V gene data show CDR1 as SGHKS and CDR2 as YYEKEE (reference sequence). CDR3 length: 14 residues. The V and J ends lost 1 base and 5 bases respectively, with 11 bases between them. The CDR3 bases are TGTGCCAGCAGCTTGAGAATCGGTGGAGATACGCAGTATTTT. Amino acid sequence: CASSLRIGGDTQYF. The full variable domain, with the rest looked up from reference TRBV5-5 and TRBJ2-3, is DAGVTQSPTHLIKTRGQQVTLRCSPISGHKSVSWYQQVLGQGPQFIFQYYEKEERGRGNFPDRFSARQFPNYSSELNVNALLLGDSALYLCASSLRIGGDTQYFGPGTRLTVL.

The sample holds one count of this clone. The CDR3 loop reads CAWRIRQQGTNYGYTF. CDR3 nucleotides: TGTGCCTGGAGAATTAGACAGCAAGGTACTAACTATGGCTACACCTTC. V is TRBV30 and J is TRBJ1-2; tentatively, D is TRBD1 (5 bases). CDR1 is GTSNPN and CDR2 is SVGIG in the germline V gene (reference sequence). The CDR3 is 16 residues long. Trimming cost V 3 bases and J 0 bases, with 17 bases left between them.

The chain links TRBV11-3 to TRBJ2-7; D possibly corresponds to TRBD1 (7 bases). Trimming removed 4 bases from V and 3 bases from J, with 13 bases in between. The CDR3 runs 14 residues. Per germline, CDR1 SGHNT and CDR2 YENEEA. The CDR3 is CASSSRDRGYEQYF. As DNA, the CDR3 is TGTGCCAGCAGCTCGCGGGACAGAGGCTACGAGCAGTACTTC.

The J gene is TRBJ2-3, the V gene TRBV11-3; 10 positions match TRBD2. The length of the CDR3 is 17 residues. Germline loops: CDR1 SGHNT, CDR2 YENEEA. After removal of 4 bases from V and 1 base from J, the junction contained 8 bases not matched to a gene. CDR3 sequence: CASSSSPTSGRTDTQYF. Here the CDR3 DNA reads TGTGCCAGCAGCTCTTCTCCGACTAGCGGGCGCACAGATACGCAGTATTTT.

The rearrangement links TRBV12-5 to TRBJ1-1; 7 nucleotides match TRBD1. With V trimmed by 5 bases and J by 0 bases, 6 bases remained unmatched. The CDR3 is 15 residues long. Germline V CDR1 and CDR2: LGHNT, FRNRAP. The CDR3 sequence is CASGPSTGLNTEAFF. As DNA, the CDR3 is TGTGCTAGTGGTCCATCGACAGGGTTGAACACTGAAGCTTTCTTT.

This chain joins TRBV2 and TRBJ2-7; 7 nucleotides agree with TRBD2. CDR3 length: 13 amino acids. Germline trimming cut 9 bases from V and 0 bases from J; bases unmatched to any gene: 5. Germline assignment: CDR1 SNHLY and CDR2 FYNNEI. DNA for the CDR3: TGTGCCAGTTTAAAGCGGGGCTCCTACGAGCAGTACTTC. It encodes CASLKRGSYEQYF. Combining the CDR3 with reference TRBV2 and TRBJ2-7 gives the whole variable domain EPEVTQTPSHQVTQMGQEVILRCVPISNHLYFYWYRQILGQKVEFLVSFYNNEISEKSEIFDDQFSVERPDGSNFTLKIRSTKLEDSAMYFCASLKRGSYEQYFGPGTRLTVT.

This chain links TRBV11-2 with TRBJ2-2; 8 bases map to TRBD1. This CDR3 has 16 residues. Germline CDR1 SGHAT, CDR2 FQNNGV. The junction had 5 bases not matched to a gene; V was cut back by 1 base and J by 4 bases. The CDR3 region has the DNA TGTGCCAGCAGCTTAGTGCGCAGGGGGCGCACCGGGGAGCTGTTTTTT. Amino acids: CASSLVRRGRTGELFF.

This rearrangement joins TRBV11-2 to TRBJ1-1; the D gene is possibly TRBD1 (6 bases). Per germline, CDR1 SGHAT and CDR2 FQNNGV. The CDR3 runs to 16 residues. Trimming cost V 2 bases and J 0 bases, with 13 bases left between them. The CDR3 DNA reads TGTGCCAGCAGCTTAACAGGGTCGTCTATGAACACTGAAGCTTTCTTT. It is translated as CASSLTGSSMNTEAFF.

This clone has a single count. The chain links TRBV29-1 to TRBJ2-7; tentative D call: TRBD1 (5 bases). The CDR3 runs to 12 residues. V lost 4 bases and J 5 bases, leaving 12 bases between the germline ends. Germline V gene sequence: CDR1 SQVTM, CDR2 ANQGSEA. The CDR3 here is CSVADSNHEQYF. CDR3 DNA sequence: TGCAGCGTTGCAGACAGTAACCACGAGCAGTACTTC.

This clone was picked up one time. This chain uses TRBV5-4 with TRBJ2-3; 9 bases align to TRBD2. CDR1 is SGHNT, CDR2 YYREEE, per germline (reference sequence). CDR3 length: 14 residues. J lost 9 bases, V lost 2 bases, and 7 bases had no gene match. The CDR3 spells CASSFRREGHTQYF. Here the CDR3 DNA reads TGTGCCAGCAGCTTCAGGCGGGAGGGCCACACGCAGTATTTT.

The chain carries TRBV4-1 and TRBJ2-4; D is ambiguous. From germline, CDR1 is MGHRA and CDR2 YSYEKL. Trimming pared 2 bases from V and 2 bases from J, leaving 7 bases between. This CDR3 comprises 14 residues. The CDR3 loop is CASSQNEPKNIQYF. The CDR3 coding sequence is TGCGCCAGCAGCCAAAATGAGCCCAAAAACATTCAGTACTTC.

This chain joins TRBV9 and TRBJ2-7; TRBD1 matches 10 bases. The junction had 5 bases not matched to a gene; V was cut back by 3 bases and J by 5 bases. The germline V gene has CDR1 SGDLS and CDR2 YYNGEE. The CDR3 contains 14 residues. CDR3 sequence: CASSDGTGVDEQYF. CDR3 DNA sequence: TGTGCCAGCAGCGATGGGACAGGGGTGGACGAGCAGTACTTC.

The rearrangement joins TRBV4-1 to TRBJ2-2; 9 bases are a match to TRBD2. In germline, CDR1 is MGHRA, CDR2 YSYEKL. With 0 bases clipped from V and 7 bases from J, the junction kept 6 bases outside the gene matches. The CDR3 length is 16 residues. CDR3 residues: CASSQDAGGVIGELFF. In DNA form, the CDR3 reads TGCGCCAGCAGCCAAGACGCGGGAGGGGTCATCGGGGAGCTGTTTTTT.